Listed here is a single T cell receptor beta chain. What it binds is not known. The protocol was immunoSEQ multiplex PCR, while the TCRdb copy is restricted to in-frame clones and leaves out a portion. The sample holds some 45,000 clones, around nine tenths seen once. Germline V gene sequence: CDR1 MNHEY, CDR2 SMNVEV (reference sequence). The V segment lost 5 bases and the J segment 4 bases; nucleotides outside the gene matches: 5. CDR3 length: 14 residues. The source of the sample is a study of OX40 agonist ivuxolimab in advanced cancers. The study, taken as a whole, reports: It was also the case that some nonresponders had low normalized T-cell clonal expansion. Both CD4+ and CD8+ T cell populations in blood had undergone clonal expansion by week 6 at 0.1 to 3.0 mg/kg.

V usage is TRBV27 and J usage is TRBJ2-1; 7 positions agree with TRBD2. Sample: CD4+ or CD8+ T cells sorted from blood, taken in a trial of the OX40 agonist ivuxolimab. The clonotype was recovered from an adult with an advanced solid tumor such as melanoma, head and neck, liver or kidney cancer. The CDR3 region is CASSPRGVYNEQFF. The CDR3 nucleotides are TGTGCCAGCAGTCCCCGGGGGGTATACAATGAGCAGTTCTTC.